This passage covers 18 T cell receptor beta chains from one sample sequenced in a study of blood T cell repertoires in COVID-19. Assay used: immunoSEQ multiplex PCR; TCRdb lists only in-frame clones, some missing. The sample has around 130,000 clones, about 83% seen once; the top ten hold around 13%. Material for sequencing was peripheral blood. The source is a human donor in a cohort sampled during active COVID-19.

The V call is TRBV11-3, the J call TRBJ2-1, with D perhaps matching TRBD2 (5 bases). CDR1 SGHNT and CDR2 YENEEA come from the germline V gene. V lost 4 bases and J lost 8, with 6 bases in between. This CDR3 has 11 amino acids. CDR3 residues: CASSYGDEQFF. The CDR3, as DNA: TGTGCCAGCAGCTACGGGGATGAGCAGTTCTTC.

This chain joins TRBV3-1 (or the pseudogene TRBV3-2) and TRBJ2-7, with 7 bases that match TRBD2. The germline V gene has CDR1 LGHDT and CDR2 YNNKEL (reference sequence). The CDR3 contains 15 residues. V trimming: 4 bases; J trimming: 3 bases; junction bases outside the gene matches: 9. The CDR3 DNA reads as TGTGCCAGCAGCCCGTTTGCGGGGGAGCGCTACGAGCAGTACTTC. Protein sequence: CASSPFAGERYEQYF.

V usage is TRBV12-3 or TRBV12-4 and J usage is TRBJ1-2; the D is unclear. This CDR3 comprises 13 residues. V dropped 6 bases and J dropped 8 bases, with 16 bases sitting between them. CDR3 sequence: CASRGPVVSGYTF. Written as DNA, the CDR3 is TGTGCCAGCAGGGGCCCAGTGGTCTCCGGCTACACCTTC.

J is TRBJ1-5 and V is TRBV11-2; no clear D gene. Germline values: CDR1 SGHAT, CDR2 FQNNGV. Trimming left V 2 bases short and J 3 bases short, with 20 bases between. The CDR3 runs 18 residues. CDR3: CASSLQPWLVLINQPQHF. The CDR3 nucleotides read TGTGCCAGCAGCTTACAGCCGTGGCTGGTACTAATCAATCAGCCCCAGCATTTT.

The chain combines TRBV13 with TRBJ2-7; 10 positions agree with TRBD2. The CDR3 covers 16 residues. Trimming took 0 bases from V and 0 from J; bases not matched to a gene: 2. Germline loops: CDR1 PRHDT, CDR2 FYEKMQ (reference sequence). The CDR3 coding sequence is TGTGCCAGCAGCTTAGGTAGCGGGGGGTCCTCCTACGAGCAGTACTTC. As protein: CASSLGSGGSSYEQYF.

The chain recombines TRBV11-2 with TRBJ2-7; TRBD1 is a possible D gene (6 bases). Looked up from germline, CDR1 is SGHAT and CDR2 is FQNNGV. The CDR3 runs 14 residues. Trimming stripped 3 bases from V and 2 bases from J, with 11 bases between. The CDR3 DNA sequence: TGTGCCAGCAGCTTCCAGGGGCTAGCCTACGAGCAGTACTTC. Its translation is CASSFQGLAYEQYF. The full variable domain, rest sourced from reference TRBV11-2 and TRBJ2-7, is EAGVAQSPRYKIIEKRQSVAFWCNPISGHATLYWYQQILGQGPKLLIQFQNNGVVDDSQLPKDRFSAERLKGVDSTLKIQPAKLEDSAVYLCASSFQGLAYEQYFGPGTRLTVT.

The rearrangement joins TRBV5-1 to TRBJ2-3, with 9 positions matching TRBD1. V lost 4 bases, J lost 4 bases, and 10 bases stayed unmatched. Germline V gene sequence: CDR1 SGHRS, CDR2 YFSETQ. This CDR3 is 16 amino acids long. CDR3 nucleotides: TGCGCCAGCAGCCACTCTCCCGGACAGGGGTCAGATACGCAGTATTTT. The encoded protein is CASSHSPGQGSDTQYF.

This rearrangement joins TRBV6-5 to TRBJ1-6, with 9 bases aligning to TRBD1. V was clipped by 6 bases and J by 10 bases; unmatched bases: 7. The CDR3 consists of 14 residues. CDR1 is MNHEY and CDR2 is SVGAGI in the germline V gene. CDR3 DNA sequence: TGTGCCAGCAGCGGACAGGGGAACGGGTCACCCCTCCACTTT. Encoded protein: CASSGQGNGSPLHF.

This chain joins TRBV24-1 and TRBJ2-2, with 7 bases that match TRBD1. The CDR3 has 15 residues. Losses at the gene ends were 7 bases for V and 1 base for J; bases not matched to a gene: 5. Germline-derived CDR1 and CDR2 are KGHDR and SFDVKD. The CDR3 region is CATSGRTGNTGELFF. CDR3 nucleotide sequence: TGTGCCACCAGCGGACGGACAGGGAACACCGGGGAGCTGTTTTTT.

The chain employs TRBV30 and TRBJ2-5; D is perhaps TRBD1 (6 bases). The CDR3 has 15 amino acids. The germline V gene has CDR1 GTSNPN and CDR2 SVGIG (reference sequence). Trimming stripped 2 bases from V and 5 bases from J, with 18 bases between. CDR3 in amino acids: CAWSSPQGRKETQYF. The CDR3 DNA follows: TGTGCCTGGAGTAGCCCTCAGGGGAGAAAGGAGACCCAGTACTTC.

The V and J genes are TRBV3-1 (or the pseudogene TRBV3-2) and TRBJ1-1; TRBD1 agrees at 7 bases. Unmatched junction bases numbered 8, after V lost 6 bases and J lost 7 bases. In germline, CDR1 is LGHDT, CDR2 YNNKEL (reference sequence). This CDR3 contains 13 residues. CDR3 loop: CASRPTGIGEAFF. CDR3 nucleotide sequence: TGTGCCAGCAGGCCGACAGGGATAGGTGAAGCTTTCTTT.

V and J are TRBV5-4 and TRBJ1-2, with D possibly matching TRBD1 (6 bases). The length of the CDR3 is 12 residues. V lost 0 bases and J lost 8, with 8 bases in between. The germline gives CDR1 SGHNT, CDR2 YYREEE (reference sequence). The CDR3 region is CASSLAGQGYTF. CDR3 sequence (DNA): TGTGCCAGCAGCTTGGCGGGACAAGGCTACACCTTC.

This rearrangement joins TRBV3-1 (or the pseudogene TRBV3-2) to TRBJ2-5; weak D call: TRBD2 (7 bases). Germline V lookup: CDR1 LGHDT, CDR2 YNNKEL (reference sequence). The CDR3 runs to 15 residues. Trimming pared 4 bases from V and 5 bases from J, leaving 17 bases between. CDR3 nucleotide sequence: TGTGCCAGCAGCCTCATGGGGGGGGGCGGTGAGACCCAGTACTTC. This codes for CASSLMGGGGETQYF.

The V gene is TRBV11-2, the J gene TRBJ1-2, with TRBD1 matching 8 bases. The V gene's germline CDR1 is SGHAT and CDR2 FQNNGV. The trim removed 7 bases at V and 7 bases at J, leaving 14 bases unmatched. This CDR3 region has 15 residues. The CDR3 nucleotides read TGTGCCAGCAAAATGGACAGGGCATTTCGATCTGGCTACACCTTC. It encodes CASKMDRAFRSGYTF.

The rearrangement links TRBV7-9 to TRBJ2-7, with 8 bases fitting TRBD1. The CDR3 covers 15 residues. Germline trimming cut 0 bases from V and 5 bases from J; bases unmatched to any gene: 6. Per germline, CDR1 SEHNR and CDR2 FQNEAQ (reference sequence). For the CDR3, the DNA is TGTGCCAGCAGCTTAGCGTCGGCAGGGGGCCACGAGCAGTACTTC. This sequence encodes CASSLASAGGHEQYF. Full variable domain (outside the CDR3, taken from reference TRBV7-9 and TRBJ2-7): DTGVSQNPRHKITKRGQNVTFRCDPISEHNRLYWYRQTLGQGPEFLTYFQNEAQLEKSRLLSDRFSAERPKGSFSTLEIQRTEQGDSAMYLCASSLASAGGHEQYFGPGTRLTVT.

V and J are TRBV4-1 and TRBJ2-2; 13 nucleotides match TRBD2. The CDR3 extends over 18 amino acids. CDR1 and CDR2 (germline): MGHRA, YSYEKL. Losses at the gene ends were 5 bases for V and 0 bases for J; bases not matched to a gene: 6. The DNA of the CDR3 is TGCGCCAGCAGCTTCGGGACTAGCGGGGACGCGAACACCGGGGAGCTGTTTTTT. Its translation: CASSFGTSGDANTGELFF.

The chain employs TRBV19 and TRBJ1-3; weak D call: TRBD1 (5 bases). Germline V CDR1 and CDR2: LNHDA, SQIVND (reference sequence). The CDR3 is 14 residues long. V lost 10 bases and J 2 bases, leaving 15 bases between the germline ends. This CDR3 is CAISSGGAGNTIYF. The CDR3 bases are TGTGCCATCTCATCGGGGGGGGCTGGAAACACCATATATTTT.

The V gene is TRBV4-1, the J gene TRBJ2-2; D is perhaps TRBD1 (6 bases). The CDR3 runs to 16 residues. The V end lost 5 bases, the J end lost 1 base, and 14 bases lay between the germline ends. The germline V gene has CDR1 MGHRA and CDR2 YSYEKL. CDR3 sequence reads: CASSSPLGQNTGELFF. The CDR3 DNA sequence: TGCGCCAGCAGCAGTCCCTTGGGACAGAACACCGGGGAGCTGTTTTTT.